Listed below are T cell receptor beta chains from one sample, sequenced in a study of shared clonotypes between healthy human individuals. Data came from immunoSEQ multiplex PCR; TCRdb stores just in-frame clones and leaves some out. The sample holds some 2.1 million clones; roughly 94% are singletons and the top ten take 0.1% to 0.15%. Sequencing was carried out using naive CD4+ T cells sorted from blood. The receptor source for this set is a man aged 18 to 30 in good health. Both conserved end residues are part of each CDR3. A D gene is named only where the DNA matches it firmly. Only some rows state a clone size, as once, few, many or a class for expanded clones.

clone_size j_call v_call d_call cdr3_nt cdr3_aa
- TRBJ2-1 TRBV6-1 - TGTGCCAGCAGTCCACGTGAACTAGGCTACAATGAGCAGTTCTTC CASSPRELGYNEQFF
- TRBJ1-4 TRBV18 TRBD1 TGTGCCAGCTCATCCCGGACAGGGGGAGATGAAAAACTGTTTTTT CASSSRTGGDEKLFF
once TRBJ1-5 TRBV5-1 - TGCGCCAGCAGCTTGGGACCTCCTAGCAATCAGCCCCAGCATTTT CASSLGPPSNQPQHF
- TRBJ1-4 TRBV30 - TGTGCCTGGAGTGTACCGGGCAGCCCTAATGAAAAACTGTTTTTT CAWSVPGSPNEKLFF
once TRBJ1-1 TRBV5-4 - TGTGCCAGCAGCTTGGCCGGGAAATCCGGGGCCACGGTAGCTTTCTTT CASSLAGKSGATVAFF
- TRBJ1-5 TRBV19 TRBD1 TGTGCCAGTAGTACCTCTGACAGGGGAGTGGAGCCCCAGCATTTT CASSTSDRGVEPQHF
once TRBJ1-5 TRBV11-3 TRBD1 TGTGCCAGCAGCTTAGGGCAGGGGGCTAATTATAGCAATCAGCCCCAGCATTTT CASSLGQGANYSNQPQHF
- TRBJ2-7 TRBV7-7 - TGTGCTAGCAGCTTAGGGCGCGACGTCGGTGAGCAGTACTTC CASSLGRDVGEQYF
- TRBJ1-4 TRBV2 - TGTGCCAGCAGTGAAGACAGGGCTAATGAAAAACTGTTTTTT CASSEDRANEKLFF
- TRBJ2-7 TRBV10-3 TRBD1 TGTGCCATCAGTGTAACAGGGGACCACGAGCAGTACTTC CAISVTGDHEQYF
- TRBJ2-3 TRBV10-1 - TGCGCCAGCAGTGAGTCCCCAACGGCGGATACGCAGTATTTT CASSESPTADTQYF
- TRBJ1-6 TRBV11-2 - TGTGCCAGCAACAATGACAGGAGCTCCTATAATTCACCCCTCCACTTT CASNNDRSSYNSPLHF
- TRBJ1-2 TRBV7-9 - TGTGCCAGCTTCCCAGTAGGAGCCCCCTTTAGGGGCTACACCTTC CASFPVGAPFRGYTF
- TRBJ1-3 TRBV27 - TGTGCCAGCATGGGGTCAGTCTCTGGAAACACCATATATTTT CASMGSVSGNTIYF
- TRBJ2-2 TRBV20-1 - TGCAGTGCGGGGACGGCCGGGGAGCTGTTTTTT CSAGTAGELFF
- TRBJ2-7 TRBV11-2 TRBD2 TGTGCCAGCAGCTTAGGGGACTACTCCGAGCAGTACTTC CASSLGDYSEQYF
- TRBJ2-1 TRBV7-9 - TGTGCCAGCAGCTTAGGCGCCGACAATGAGCAGTTCTTC CASSLGADNEQFF
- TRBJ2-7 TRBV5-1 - TGCGCCAGCAGCTTGCCCGTAGGGAACGAGCAGTACTTC CASSLPVGNEQYF
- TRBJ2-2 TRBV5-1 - TGCGCCAGCAGCTTATCCATCGCGAACACCGGGGAGCTGTTTTTT CASSLSIANTGELFF
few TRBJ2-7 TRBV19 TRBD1 TGTGCCACTCAACCGGGACAGAACGTATACGAGCAGTACTTC CATQPGQNVYEQYF
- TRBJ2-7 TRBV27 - TGTGCCAGCAGTTCAGGGGCGATGGGACGGATCGTCTACGAGCAGTACTTC CASSSGAMGRIVYEQYF
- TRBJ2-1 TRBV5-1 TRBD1 TGCGCCAGCAGCATCCAGACAGGGACCTACAATGAGCAGTTCTTC CASSIQTGTYNEQFF
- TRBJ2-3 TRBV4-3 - TGCGCCAGCAGCCAAGAATCGGGACCACCCGCAGATACGCAGTATTTT CASSQESGPPADTQYF
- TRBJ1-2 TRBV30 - TGTGCCTGGTCGAAGGGCTATGGCTACACCTTC CAWSKGYGYTF
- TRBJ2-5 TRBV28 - TGTGCCAGCAGTTTACTACACCAAGAGACCCAGTACTTC CASSLLHQETQYF
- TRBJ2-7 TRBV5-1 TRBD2 TGCGCCAGCAGAGAGACTAGCGGAGCCTCCTACGAGCAGTACTTC CASRETSGASYEQYF
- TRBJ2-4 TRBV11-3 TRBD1 TGTGCCAGCAGTCCAGGGGGCTACGCCAAAAACATTCAGTACTTC CASSPGGYAKNIQYF
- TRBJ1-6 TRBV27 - TGTGCCAGCGGGACAATGAGCTCACCCCTCCACTTT CASGTMSSPLHF
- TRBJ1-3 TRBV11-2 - TGTGCCAGCAGCCAGCAGGGGTACACCATATATTTT CASSQQGYTIYF
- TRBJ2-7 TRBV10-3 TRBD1 TGTGCCATCAGTGCCAGGGGGATCGAGGACGAGCAGTACTTC CAISARGIEDEQYF
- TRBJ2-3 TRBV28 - TGTGCCAGCAGCAGACAGGGAGGGGTGGATACGCAGTATTTT CASSRQGGVDTQYF
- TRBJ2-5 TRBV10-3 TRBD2 TGTGCCATCAGACCAAGCGGGGGCCCAGAAGAGACCCAGTACTTC CAIRPSGGPEETQYF
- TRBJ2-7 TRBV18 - TGTGCCAGCTCACCACGAGGCCAGCCGACGGAGGAGCAGTACTTC CASSPRGQPTEEQYF
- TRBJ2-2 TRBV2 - TGTGCCAGCAGCCGGACGAGGAGTACGAACACCGGGGAGCTGTTTTTT CASSRTRSTNTGELFF
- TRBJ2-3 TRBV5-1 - TGCGCCAGCAGCGGCTCAGGTGACAGATACACAGATACGCAGTATTTT CASSGSGDRYTDTQYF
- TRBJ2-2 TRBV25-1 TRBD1 TGTGCCAGCATTCCGGGACAGGGACGGACCGGGGAGCTGTTTTTT CASIPGQGRTGELFF
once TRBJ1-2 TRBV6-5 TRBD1 TGTGCCAGCACCCGACAGGGCGCCTCCTATGGCTACACCTTC CASTRQGASYGYTF
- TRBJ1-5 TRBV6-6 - TGTGCCAGCAGTTACTCTTTAGGGTACAATCAGCCCCAGCATTTT CASSYSLGYNQPQHF
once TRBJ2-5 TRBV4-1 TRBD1 TGCGCCAGCAGCCTAACGGGACAGACGCGAGAGACCCAGTACTTC CASSLTGQTRETQYF
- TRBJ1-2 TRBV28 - TGTGCCAGCAGTTTAGTGGGGGGGCGCGGAGGCTACACCTTC CASSLVGGRGGYTF
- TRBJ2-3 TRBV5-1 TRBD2 TGCGCCAGCAGCTCGGGGACTAGCGGGGGGATCACAGATACGCAGTATTTT CASSSGTSGGITDTQYF
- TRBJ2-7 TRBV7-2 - TGTGCCAGCAGCTTAGAAACAGGGTACTACGAGCAGTACTTC CASSLETGYYEQYF
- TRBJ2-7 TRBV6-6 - TGTGCCAGCAGTTACTCGACCACAGTAACCTACGAGCAGTACTTC CASSYSTTVTYEQYF
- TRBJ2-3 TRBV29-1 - TGCAGCGTTGGTCTACTCAGCACAGATACGCAGTATTTT CSVGLLSTDTQYF
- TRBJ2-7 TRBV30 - TGTGCCTGGGGGGGGCGATCCTACGAGCAGTACTTC CAWGGRSYEQYF
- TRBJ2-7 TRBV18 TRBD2 TGTGCCAGCTCACCCGGGACTAGCGGTAACTACGAGCAGTACTTC CASSPGTSGNYEQYF
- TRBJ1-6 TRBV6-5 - TGTGCCAGCAGCATGGGGAAACTCGGACCCCTCCACTTT CASSMGKLGPLHF
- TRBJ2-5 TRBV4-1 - TGCGCCAGCAGCCAAGTCGGGGTGGAGACCCAGTACTTC CASSQVGVETQYF